This TCR beta chain stems from a study of T cells after yellow fever vaccination. The wider study: In the case of low-cell-number fractions, SMART-Seq v4 Ultra Low Input was used for preparation.

V was clipped by 11 bases and J by 3 bases, with 16 bases between them. From germline, CDR1 is MNHNS and CDR2 SASEGT. The CDR3 length is 13 residues. This clonotype was counted between two and nine times. TCRdb re-analysed the 5' RACE reads in MiXCR, keeping a single row per CDR3 protein. The sample holds about 330,000 distinct CDR3 sequences; 6.8% are singletons and the top ten take over 15%. Sequenced here: PBMCs, sampled roughly 45 days after the first yellow fever vaccination. The clonotype comes from a man aged 18 to 30 who received the YFV17D yellow fever vaccine. V usage is TRBV6-1 and J usage is TRBJ2-5; maybe TRBD1 (7 bases). As DNA, the CDR3 is TGTGCCCTCCCAGGAGGGGGCGAAGAGACCCAGTACTTC. Translation: CALPGGGEETQYF.